This T cell receptor beta chain was observed in a study of breast tumors, draining lymph nodes, adjacent tissues. Details on this clonotype: Its antigen is not known. A clone one base away is much larger, so this may be a read error.

Regarding the study as a whole: Tumor repertoires ranked between lymph nodes and nontumor tissue in diversity, with V and J gene preferences. The lymph node origin of tumor T cells was framed as consistent with a hypothesis, not demonstrated. The data were judged consistent with most tumor T cells coming from lymph node and expanding in tumor.

In TCRdb, the multiplex PCR reads were re-called with MiXCR into one record per CDR3 protein. This table has around 43,000 distinct CDR3 sequences, roughly 23% appearing once. V dropped 11 bases and J dropped 6 bases, with 14 bases sitting between them. In germline, CDR1 is MNHNS, CDR2 SASEGT. CDR3 length equals 11 residues. The gene calls are TRBV6-1 and TRBJ2-7; D is perhaps TRBD2 (6 bases). The source material was breast tumor tissue. The clonotype originates from a female donor with breast cancer. Some clones in this sample may be carry-over from other donors' samples. The chain's CDR3 is CAVSQEGEQYF. The DNA for the CDR3 is TGTGCCGTCTCACAGGAGGGCGAGCAGTACTTC.